Presented here are 16 T cell receptor beta chains from one specimen sequenced in a study of T cell responses to AZD1222 COVID-19 vaccine. The repertoire was sequenced with immunoSEQ multiplex PCR; TCRdb's copy has only in-frame clones and lacks some. The profile shows 110,000 or so clones, about 90% of them singletons. This specimen was peripheral blood, taken on day 0 of AZD1222 vaccination. The source of these receptors is an adult in good health.

The chain joins TRBV27 to TRBJ2-5, with a weak D call TRBD2 (5 bases). CDR1 MNHEY and CDR2 SMNVEV come from the germline V gene (reference sequence). This CDR3 has 14 amino acids. Between the trimmed V and J ends, which lost 2 bases and 4 bases, there was a span of 11 bases. CDR3 sequence reads: CASSLRDRGETQYF. The CDR3 DNA sequence: TGTGCCAGCAGTTTACGGGATAGAGGAGAGACCCAGTACTTC.

The chain is built from TRBV19 and TRBJ1-1; the D is unclear. The V and J ends lost 6 bases and 3 bases respectively, with 8 bases between them. The CDR3 extends over 12 amino acids. Germline V lookup: CDR1 LNHDA, CDR2 SQIVND (reference sequence). In DNA, the CDR3 is TGTGCCAGTAGCGCCCAAGACACTGAAGCTTTCTTT. Translation gives CASSAQDTEAFF.

This clone was seen a handful of times. The chain recombines TRBV28 with TRBJ2-7; D gene unclear. The V end was cut by 1 base, the J end by 6 bases, with 13 bases between. Germline V CDR1 and CDR2: MDHEN, SYDVKM. This CDR3 is 14 amino acids long. CDR3 in amino acids: CASSLLDPTPEQYF. The CDR3 DNA reads as TGTGCCAGCAGTTTATTGGACCCTACCCCCGAGCAGTACTTC.

This chain connects TRBV7-9 to TRBJ2-5; 7 bases are shared with TRBD2. Trimming took 4 bases from V and 0 from J; bases not matched to a gene: 8. Germline values: CDR1 SEHNR, CDR2 FQNEAQ (reference sequence). The length of the CDR3 is 16 residues. CDR3 coding DNA: TGTGCCAGCAGCTCAAACACACTAGCGTACCAAGAGACCCAGTACTTC. It yields the protein CASSSNTLAYQETQYF.

This clone was observed a single time. This chain joins TRBV10-3 and TRBJ1-1; the D gene is possibly TRBD1 (6 bases). V lost 2 bases and J 8 bases, leaving 12 bases between the germline ends. The CDR3 sequence is 13 residues long. CDR1 and CDR2 from the germline V gene are ENHRY and SYGVKD. CDR3 region: CAISELRTDEAFF. CDR3 coding DNA: TGTGCCATCAGTGAGCTACGGACAGACGAAGCTTTCTTT.

The gene calls are TRBV7-9 and TRBJ1-1; D is uncertain. This CDR3 contains 15 residues. Germline CDR1 and CDR2: SEHNR and FQNEAQ (reference sequence). Trimming took off 5 bases at V and 0 bases at J, with 13 bases between the two ends. In DNA, the CDR3 is TGTGCCAGCAGCGAGGACTTCCCCCTGAACACTGAAGCTTTCTTT. Translated, it gives CASSEDFPLNTEAFF.

The chain has TRBV29-1 and TRBJ1-1; a weak D match, TRBD1 (5 bases). The CDR3 covers 11 residues. Trimming shortened V by 6 bases and J by 6 bases, and 11 bases separated the two germline ends. Germline V CDR1 and CDR2: SQVTM, ANQGSEA. CDR3 sequence (DNA): TGCAGCGTGGGGACCTCGGCTGAAGCTTTCTTT. Translating gives CSVGTSAEAFF.

This clone has more than one count but fewer than ten. The chain is built from TRBV6-1 and TRBJ1-2, with a weak D call TRBD1 (5 bases). This CDR3 spans 15 amino acids. Looked up from germline, CDR1 is MNHNS and CDR2 is SASEGT. V lost 2 bases and J 3 bases, leaving 13 bases between the germline ends. CDR3 in amino acids: CASSETLQVYYGYTF. The CDR3 nucleotides are TGTGCCAGCAGTGAAACACTACAGGTATACTATGGCTACACCTTC.

This chain joins TRBV11-3 and TRBJ2-7, with D hard to call. V dropped 3 bases and J dropped 0 bases, with 9 bases sitting between them. Germline V lookup: CDR1 SGHNT, CDR2 YENEEA. CDR3 length: 14 residues. CDR3 sequence: CASSFRESSYEQYF. CDR3 bases: TGTGCCAGCAGCTTTAGAGAAAGCTCCTACGAGCAGTACTTC.

This clone has only one observation. V and J are TRBV5-6 and TRBJ1-2; D is uncertain. The CDR3 contains 11 residues. CDR1 and CDR2 (germline): SGHDT, YYEEEE. V was clipped by 1 base and J by 8 bases, with 6 bases between them. This CDR3 is CASSLQEGYTF. CDR3 bases: TGTGCCAGCAGCTTGCAGGAGGGCTACACCTTC.

The genes are TRBV6-5 and TRBJ1-6, with D unresolved. The CDR3 runs 16 residues. In germline, CDR1 is MNHEY, CDR2 SVGAGI. V was cut by 1 base and J by 6 bases, with 13 bases left in between. The DNA of the CDR3 is TGTGCCAGCAGTTACTTTGTGGGCATCCTTAATTCACCCCTCCACTTT. Translated, it gives CASSYFVGILNSPLHF.

This sequence joins TRBV28 and TRBJ1-2; D remains ambiguous. The length of the CDR3 is 14 residues. From germline, CDR1 is MDHEN and CDR2 SYDVKM. Trimming removed 3 bases from V and 8 bases from J, with 16 bases in between. The CDR3 loop reads CASSLSTLMKGYTF. The CDR3 DNA follows: TGTGCCAGCAGTTTGAGTACACTTATGAAGGGCTACACCTTC.

The gene calls are TRBV9 and TRBJ2-3; D is possibly TRBD1 or TRBD2 (5 bases each). Trimming pared 2 bases from V and 5 bases from J, leaving 18 bases between. There are 16 residues in the CDR3. Germline V gives CDR1 SGDLS, CDR2 YYNGEE. Here the CDR3 DNA reads TGTGCCAGCAGCGTCGGGGTTCTCGGGGCAGGAGATACGCAGTATTTT. It is translated as CASSVGVLGAGDTQYF.

V and J are TRBV10-1 and TRBJ2-1; D gene unclear. CDR1 and CDR2 from the germline V gene are WNHNN and SYGVQD (reference sequence). Deletions cut 0 bases from V and 7 bases from J, with 7 bases between. CDR3 length: 13 amino acids. CDR3 in amino acids: CASSESYSNEQFF. CDR3 DNA: TGCGCCAGCAGTGAGTCGTACAGTAATGAGCAGTTCTTC.

The CDR3 sequence is CASSETQANTEAFF. The CDR3 DNA reads TGCGCCAGCAGCGAGACGCAGGCGAACACTGAAGCTTTCTTT. V usage is TRBV5-1 and J usage is TRBJ1-1; no reliable D call. Germline V gene sequence: CDR1 SGHRS, CDR2 YFSETQ. The CDR3 runs to 14 residues. Trimming took 4 bases from V and 1 from J, leaving 11 bases between them.

This clone appeared a single time. V is TRBV6-5 and J is TRBJ1-1; a weak D match, TRBD1 (5 bases). Trimming took 6 bases from V and 2 from J, leaving 13 bases between them. CDR1 MNHEY and CDR2 SVGAGI come from the germline V gene. The CDR3 covers 14 residues. The DNA for the CDR3 is TGTGCCAGCAGACAGGACGGTGTTAACACTGAAGCTTTCTTT. Amino acid sequence: CASRQDGVNTEAFF.